This T cell receptor beta chain was sequenced in a study of patients and donors after allogeneic stem cell transplantation. The J segment lost 2 bases and the V segment lost 0 bases, leaving 16 bases of the junction unmatched. CDR3 length equals 19 residues. Germline lookup yields CDR1 SQVTM and CDR2 ANQGSEA. TCRdb analysed the RT-PCR reads with MiXCR anew, one entry per CDR3 protein. The profile shows about 57,000 distinct CDR3 sequences, about 14% of them singletons. The sequence derives from a human donor who was either an allogeneic HSCT recipient or a stem cell or donor lymphocyte infusion donor (not recorded which). It is not recorded whose cells these are; they may come from a transplant donor. The V call is TRBV29-1, the J call TRBJ2-3; 8 bases map to TRBD1. Sequenced input: blood, either unsorted or a sorted T cell fraction (not recorded which). CDR3 DNA sequence: TGCAGCGTTGAAGATAGGGCTTTACGAGAACAGGGGGACACAGATACGCAGTATTTT. This encodes CSVEDRALREQGDTDTQYF.